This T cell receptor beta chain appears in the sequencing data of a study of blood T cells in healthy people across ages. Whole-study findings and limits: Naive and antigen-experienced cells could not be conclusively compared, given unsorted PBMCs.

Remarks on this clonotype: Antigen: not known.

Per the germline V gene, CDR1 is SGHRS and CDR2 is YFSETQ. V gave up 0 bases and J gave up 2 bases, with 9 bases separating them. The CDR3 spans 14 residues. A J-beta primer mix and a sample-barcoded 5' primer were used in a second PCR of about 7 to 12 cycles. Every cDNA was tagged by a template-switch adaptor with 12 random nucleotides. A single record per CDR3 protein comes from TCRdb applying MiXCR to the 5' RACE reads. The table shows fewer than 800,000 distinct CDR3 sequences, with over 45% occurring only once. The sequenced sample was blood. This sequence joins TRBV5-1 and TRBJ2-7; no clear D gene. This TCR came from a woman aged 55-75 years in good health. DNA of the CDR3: TGCGCCAGCAGCTTGGGCAGGATCACCTACGAGCAGTACTTC. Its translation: CASSLGRITYEQYF.